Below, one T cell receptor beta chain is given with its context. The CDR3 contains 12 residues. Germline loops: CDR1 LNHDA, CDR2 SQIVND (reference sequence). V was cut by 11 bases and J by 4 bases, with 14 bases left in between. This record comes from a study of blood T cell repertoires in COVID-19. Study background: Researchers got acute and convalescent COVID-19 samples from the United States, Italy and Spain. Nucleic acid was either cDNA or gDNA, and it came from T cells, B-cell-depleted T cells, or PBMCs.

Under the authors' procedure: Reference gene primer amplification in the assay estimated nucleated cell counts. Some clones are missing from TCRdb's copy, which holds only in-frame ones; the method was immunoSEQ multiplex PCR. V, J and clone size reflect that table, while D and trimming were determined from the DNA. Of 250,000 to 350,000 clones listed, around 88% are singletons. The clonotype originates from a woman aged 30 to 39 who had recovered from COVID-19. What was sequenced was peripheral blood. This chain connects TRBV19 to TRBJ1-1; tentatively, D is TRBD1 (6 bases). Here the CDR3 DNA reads TGTGCCTCATCGGGGGGCCGCACTGAAGCTTTCTTT. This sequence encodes CASSGGRTEAFF.